A selection of T cell receptor beta chains follows, all from one sample in a study of T cell responses to AZD1222 COVID-19 vaccine. The repertoire was sequenced with immunoSEQ multiplex PCR; TCRdb's copy has only in-frame clones and lacks some. Of some 64,000 clones in the sample, more than 75% were seen once. The sequenced sample was peripheral blood, obtained on day 0 of AZD1222 vaccination. These receptors all come from an adult in good health. CDR3s include the opening cysteine and the closing phenylalanine or tryptophan. D genes are given only for firm matches. The size of a clone is reported for some rows only, either as once, few or many, or as a class for expanded clones.

>-|TRBV7-2|TRBJ1-2|TRBD1
TGTGCCAGCAGCTTCGACAGGGCCGACGGCTACACCTTC
CASSFDRADGYTF
>-|TRBV2|TRBJ2-5|-
TGTGCCAGCATTAAGGAGCAACAAGAGACCCAGTACTTC
CASIKEQQETQYF
>-|TRBV2|TRBJ1-1|-
TGTGCCAGCAGTGACAGTGGAGGGTACACTGAAGCTTTCTTT
CASSDSGGYTEAFF
>-|TRBV19|TRBJ1-4|-
TGTGCCAGTAGTCCCCCAGGGAGGGGTAATGAAAAACTGTTTTTT
CASSPPGRGNEKLFF
>-|TRBV5-1|TRBJ2-7|TRBD2
TGCGCCAGCAGCCCCTCTCGCGCGGGGGGACTATACGAGCAGTACTTC
CASSPSRAGGLYEQYF
>-|TRBV6-5|TRBJ2-6|-
TGTGCCGTCGCCGTCCTGGGGGCCAACGTCCTGACTTTC
CAVAVLGANVLTF
>-|TRBV18|TRBJ1-6|TRBD1
TGTGCCAGCTCAACGCGACAGGGGGATGATTCACCCCTCCACTTT
CASSTRQGDDSPLHF
>-|TRBV18|TRBJ1-3|-
TGTGCCAGCTCACCAAGCGGATTTGTGGACACCATATATTTT
CASSPSGFVDTIYF
>-|TRBV21-1|TRBJ1-5|-
TGTGCCAGCAAATACCGGGACAGCAATCAGCCCCAGCATTTT
CASKYRDSNQPQHF
>once|TRBV28|TRBJ2-3|-
TGTGCCAGCAGCCTAACCGGGACCCGCGGAGATACGCAGTATTTT
CASSLTGTRGDTQYF
>-|TRBV29-1|TRBJ2-7|-
TGCAGCGTTGGGGTTGTTGCAGGGGACGAGCAGTACTTC
CSVGVVAGDEQYF
>-|TRBV7-9|TRBJ2-1|-
TGTGCCAGCAGCTTAGCGCGGGACGGGAGACCTCATGAGCAGTTCTTC
CASSLARDGRPHEQFF
>-|TRBV5-4|TRBJ2-1|-
TGTGCCAGCAGCCCGAGGACCAGCAATGAGCAGTTCTTC
CASSPRTSNEQFF
>-|TRBV18|TRBJ2-7|TRBD1
TGTGCCAGCACCGGACAGGGGAGCAACGAGCAGTACTTC
CASTGQGSNEQYF
>-|TRBV6-5|TRBJ1-1|-
TGTGCCAGCAGTTCCCGGGGACGTGAAGCTTTCTTT
CASSSRGREAFF
>-|TRBV29-1|TRBJ2-1|TRBD2
TGCAGCGCCGAAGCGGGGGCCTACAATGAGCAGTTCTTC
CSAEAGAYNEQFF
>-|TRBV24-1|TRBJ2-5|-
TGTGCCACCAGTGAAAGAGGGACCCAAGAGACCCAGTACTTC
CATSERGTQETQYF
>-|TRBV6-2/TRBV6-3|TRBJ2-7|-
TGTGCCAGCAGCACCTTCAACACCTACGAGCAGTACTTC
CASSTFNTYEQYF
>-|TRBV5-1|TRBJ2-2|-
TGCGCCAGCAGCACCTCAGGGGACTCGAACACCGGGGAGCTGTTTTTT
CASSTSGDSNTGELFF
>-|TRBV12-3/TRBV12-4|TRBJ1-4|-
TGTGCCAGCTCCCCCCAAGAGGAACTGTTTTTT
CASSPQEELFF
>-|TRBV6-5|TRBJ2-7|-
TGTGCCAGCAGACCGCCGGGGGCCTCCTACGAGCAGTACTTC
CASRPPGASYEQYF
>-|TRBV6-5|TRBJ1-2|TRBD1
TGTGCCAGCAGTTTGGGACAGAACTATGGCTACACCTTC
CASSLGQNYGYTF
>-|TRBV5-1|TRBJ1-1|TRBD1
TGCGCCAGCAGCGCCCGACAGGGCGAGACCACTGAAGCTTTCTTT
CASSARQGETTEAFF
>-|TRBV11-1|TRBJ2-7|TRBD2
TGTGCCAGCAGCCCTGATAGCGGGAGGGCCTACGAGCAGTACTTC
CASSPDSGRAYEQYF
>-|TRBV2|TRBJ1-4|TRBD1
TGTGCCAGCCGTCCCGGGACAGGGGGCCCTGAAAAACTGTTTTTT
CASRPGTGGPEKLFF
>-|TRBV5-1|TRBJ2-7|TRBD1
TGCGCCAGCAGCTGGGACAGCTACGAGCAGTACTTC
CASSWDSYEQYF
>-|TRBV7-2|TRBJ1-2|-
TGTGCCAGCAGCCCGGACGGGGTTAACTATGGCTACACCTTC
CASSPDGVNYGYTF
>-|TRBV7-2|TRBJ1-5|-
TGTGCCAGCAGCTTAGCAGGGGGTGGCAATCAGCCCCAGCATTTT
CASSLAGGGNQPQHF
>-|TRBV19|TRBJ1-5|-
TGTGCCACGACGATAGGGGGCAATCAGCCCCAGCATTTT
CATTIGGNQPQHF
>once|TRBV6-5|TRBJ1-4|TRBD1
TGTGCCAGCAGTTACTCACAGGGGATAGCTAATGAAAAACTGTTTTTT
CASSYSQGIANEKLFF
>-|TRBV5-6|TRBJ2-5|TRBD1
TGTGCCAGCAGCTTTACCAGGGGGACCAAGACCCAGTACTTC
CASSFTRGTKTQYF
>-|TRBV30|TRBJ1-1|-
TGTGCCTGGAGTCGTGATGGCACTGAAGCTTTCTTT
CAWSRDGTEAFF
>-|TRBV7-3|TRBJ2-1|-
TGTGCCAGCAGCTTAACAGTCTGGAATGAGCAGTTCTTC
CASSLTVWNEQFF
>-|TRBV29-1|TRBJ1-4|-
TGCAGCGTGGGGGTACAGAATGAAAAACTGTTTTTT
CSVGVQNEKLFF
>-|TRBV5-1|TRBJ1-1|-
TGCGCCAGCAGCTTGTCAGGGGACACTGAAGCTTTCTTT
CASSLSGDTEAFF